Reported below is one T cell receptor beta chain. This specimen comes from a study of shared clonotypes between healthy human individuals. The table came from immunoSEQ multiplex PCR; TCRdb's copy has only in-frame clones and leaves some out. Of about 2.4 million clones in the sample, approximately 94% were seen once. The CDR3 totals 16 residues. The germline gives CDR1 GTSNPN, CDR2 SVGIG (reference sequence). The V gene end was trimmed by 2 bases and the J gene end by 7 bases; junction bases not matched to a gene: 14. This rearrangement joins TRBV30 to TRBJ1-5, with TRBD1 matching 7 bases. The sequenced sample was naive CD4+ T cells sorted from blood. Subset given: CD45RA+ positively selected. This receptor was identified in a man younger than 35 in good health. The CDR3 bases are TGTGCCTGGAGTAATCCGGGGACAGAGACGAGGCAGCCCCAGCATTTT. Its protein product is CAWSNPGTETRQPQHF.